One sample yielded the 8 T cell receptor beta chains listed below, sequenced in a study of T cells in Graves' hyperthyroidism and ophthalmopathy. Researchers amplified the TCR beta CDR3 regions from RNA transcripts. In the first-round RT-PCR of the TCR CDR3, the HTBI primer set was used. TCRdb re-called the multiplex PCR reads with MiXCR, one entry per CDR3 protein. Of around 190,000 distinct CDR3 sequences in the sample, over 15% are singletons; the top ten hold 25% to 30%. The sequenced sample was blood. The receptors originated from a woman aged 45-60 years with Graves' hyperthyroidism.

This clonotype appeared many times. The CDR3 protein is CSAGTELNTEAFF. Here the CDR3 DNA reads TGCAGCGCTGGAACGGAGCTGAACACTGAAGCTTTCTTT. The V and J genes are TRBV29-1 and TRBJ1-1; D is undetermined. Germline CDR1 SQVTM, CDR2 ANQGSEA. V was shortened by 7 bases and J by 0 bases, with 12 bases between the two germline ends. The CDR3 length is 13 residues.

CDR3 protein: CASSGLRITDTQYF. CDR3 nucleotide sequence: TGTGCCAGCAGTGGACTAAGAATCACAGATACGCAGTATTTT. V usage is TRBV25-1 and J usage is TRBJ2-3; D might be TRBD2 (5 bases). Germline CDR1 and CDR2: MGHDK and SYGVNS. CDR3 length: 14 residues. Trimming pared 4 bases from V and 2 bases from J, leaving 10 bases between.

Only a few counts were recorded for this clonotype. The genes are TRBV19 and TRBJ2-1; TRBD2 matches 8 bases. This CDR3 has 15 residues. With V trimmed by 4 bases and J by 5 bases, 7 bases remained unmatched. Germline V gene sequence: CDR1 LNHDA, CDR2 SQIVND (reference sequence). The CDR3 DNA reads as TGTGCCAGTAGTAGAAGGGGACTAGGTGACAATGAGCAGTTCTTC. Translated, it gives CASSRRGLGDNEQFF.

A single count supports this clonotype. The chain combines TRBV5-6 with TRBJ1-1; 10 bases fit TRBD1. The CDR3 is made up of 15 amino acids. The ends lost 4 bases at V and 2 bases at J; junction bases unmatched: 5. Germline loops: CDR1 SGHDT, CDR2 YYEEEE. The CDR3 DNA sequence: TGTGCCAGCAGCGGCGACAGGGGGCTCAACACTGAAGCTTTCTTT. Amino acids: CASSGDRGLNTEAFF.

The CDR3 loop reads CASSQVNSGGTDTQYF. DNA of the CDR3: TGTGCCAGCAGCCAAGTAAATAGCGGGGGAACAGATACGCAGTATTTT. The rearrangement joins TRBV3-1 to TRBJ2-3, with 9 bases fitting TRBD2. V shed 1 base, J shed 3 bases, and the junction held 5 bases outside the gene matches. Germline CDR1 is LGHDT and CDR2 is YNNKEL (reference sequence). CDR3 length: 16 amino acids.

This clonotype was recorded many times. V usage is TRBV27 and J usage is TRBJ1-4; 9 bases map to TRBD1. The CDR3 runs to 16 residues. Germline V gene lookup returns CDR1 MNHEY and CDR2 SMNVEV (reference sequence). Trimming took 1 base from V and 10 from J; bases not matched to a gene: 10. The DNA for the CDR3 is TGTGCCAGCAGTTTATTGCCGGGACAGGGTGGGGGAAAACTGTTTTTT. It specifies CASSLLPGQGGGKLFF. Complete variable domain (other parts from reference TRBV27 and TRBJ1-4): EAQVTQNPRYLITVTGKKLTVTCSQNMNHEYMSWYRQDPGLGLRQIYYSMNVEVTDKGDVPEGYKVSRKEKRNFPLILESPSPNQTSLYFCASSLLPGQGGGKLFFGSGTQLSVL.

Many counts were recorded for this clonotype. This chain uses TRBV6-1 with TRBJ2-1; 9 bases agree with TRBD2. Germline-derived CDR1 and CDR2 are MNHNS and SASEGT. The CDR3 spans 16 residues. The trim removed 3 bases at V and 7 bases at J, leaving 10 bases unmatched. The CDR3 sequence: CASSDPGLARGNEQFF. The CDR3 DNA reads TGTGCCAGCAGTGATCCCGGACTAGCGCGGGGGAATGAGCAGTTCTTC.

The table lists this clonotype with many counts. The chain has TRBV7-2 and TRBJ2-5; 8 nucleotides line up with TRBD1. V dropped 6 bases and J dropped 5; count of bases not matched to a gene: 8. The CDR3 extends over 14 amino acids. Germline CDR1 SGHTA, CDR2 FQGNSA. CDR3 protein: CASRQGGWGETQYF. For the CDR3, the DNA is TGTGCCAGCAGACAGGGGGGCTGGGGCGAGACCCAGTACTTC.